These 24 T cell receptor beta chains share one sample of origin, sequenced in a study of regulatory T cells in long-lasting Graves disease. Library construction for TCR beta used iRepertoire HTBI primers and Arm-PCR of CDR3 regions. TCRdb fed the multiplex PCR reads into MiXCR, producing one record per CDR3 protein. The sample records around 500,000 distinct CDR3 sequences, around 13% being singletons. Time point of the sample: newly diagnosed GD, antithyroid drugs for less than 3 months. The authors made the TCR library using RNA they extracted from PBMCs. Another study also made use of these data, one on T cells in Graves' hyperthyroidism and ophthalmopathy.

The sample was peripheral blood mononuclear cells (PBMCs), taken at new diagnosis, from a patient treated with antithyroid drugs. The receptors were gathered from a woman aged 25 to 39 with Graves disease.

Many counts were recorded for this clonotype. The chain recombines TRBV3-1 with TRBJ1-5; D not resolved. In germline, CDR1 is LGHDT, CDR2 YNNKEL (reference sequence). Trimming took off 0 bases at V and 0 bases at J, with 6 bases between the two ends. The CDR3 has 15 residues. The DNA for the CDR3 is TGTGCCAGCAGCCAAGATTTCACTAGCAATCAGCCCCAGCATTTT. This gives the protein CASSQDFTSNQPQHF.

In this sample, this clonotype turned up many times. V and J are TRBV15 and TRBJ1-4; tentatively, D is TRBD1 (5 bases). Germline-derived CDR1 and CDR2 are LNHNV and YYDKDF (reference sequence). The CDR3 sequence is 14 residues long. Trimming left V 1 base short and J 8 bases short, with 11 bases between. Written as DNA, the CDR3 is TGTGCCACCAGCAGAGGCCAGGGTGGGGAAAAACTGTTTTTT. Protein product: CATSRGQGGEKLFF. The variable domain in full, with the rest retrieved from reference TRBV15 and TRBJ1-4, is DAMVIQNPRYQVTQFGKPVTLSCSQTLNHNVMYWYQQKSSQAPKLLFHYYDKDFNNEADTPDNFQSRRPNTSFCFLDIRSPGLGDTAMYLCATSRGQGGEKLFFGSGTQLSVL.

V gene TRBV27 combines with J gene TRBJ1-5, with D possibly being TRBD1 (5 bases). V shed 4 bases and J shed 1 base, with 14 bases lying between them. Germline V gives CDR1 MNHEY, CDR2 SMNVEV (reference sequence). This CDR3 spans 16 amino acids. The CDR3 loop reads CASSSLEGISNQPQHF. CDR3 coding DNA: TGTGCCAGCAGTTCCCTCGAGGGGATCAGCAATCAGCCCCAGCATTTT.

This clonotype was seen a handful of times. The chain recombines TRBV3-1 with TRBJ1-2; the D gene is possibly TRBD1 (5 bases). With 0 bases removed from V and 3 bases from J, the gap between germline ends came to 14 bases. The CDR3 loop spans 16 amino acids. The germline V gene has CDR1 LGHDT and CDR2 YNNKEL (reference sequence). CDR3 in amino acids: CASSQEGGAGYYGYTF. CDR3 nucleotide sequence: TGTGCCAGCAGCCAAGAAGGTGGGGCAGGGTACTATGGCTACACCTTC.

This clonotype has ten or more counts. The rearrangement links TRBV11-2 to TRBJ1-1; D uncertain. CDR3 size: 13 residues. Germline V gene lookup returns CDR1 SGHAT and CDR2 FQNNGV. The ends were cut back, 5 bases at V and 5 bases at J, with 12 bases in the middle. In nucleotides, the CDR3 is TGTGCCAGCAGCCTAGGGTGGCCAACTGAAGCTTTCTTT. Translated: CASSLGWPTEAFF.

This clonotype came up many times. J is TRBJ1-2 and V is TRBV7-9, with 7 nucleotides matching TRBD1. Trimming cost V 5 bases and J 11 bases; bases outside gene matches: 8. The germline V gene has CDR1 SEHNR and CDR2 FQNEAQ (reference sequence). The CDR3 runs 12 residues. The DNA for the CDR3 is TGTGCCAGCAGCCGAGGACAGGACAGTTACACCTTC. It yields the protein CASSRGQDSYTF.

The chain recombines TRBV18 with TRBJ2-1, with D tentatively TRBD2 (6 bases). Germline V gene data show CDR1 as KGHSH and CDR2 as LQKENI. CDR3 length: 16 residues. Trimming took off 1 base at V and 2 bases at J, with 12 bases between the two ends. Here the CDR3 DNA reads TGTGCCAGCTCACCACAGGGACTTTCAACCTACAATGAGCAGTTCTTC. Translation: CASSPQGLSTYNEQFF.

The chain uses TRBV7-9 and TRBJ2-7; D perhaps matches TRBD2 (5 bases). Per germline, CDR1 SEHNR and CDR2 FQNEAQ (reference sequence). This CDR3 contains 13 residues. V lost 5 bases and J 5 bases, leaving 13 bases between the germline ends. The CDR3 protein is CASSSPAGDEQYF. In nucleotides, the CDR3 is TGTGCCAGCAGCAGTCCGGCCGGGGACGAGCAGTACTTC.

In this sample, this clonotype turned up many times. The chain joins TRBV18 to TRBJ2-5, with D hard to call. Germline V CDR1 and CDR2: KGHSH, LQKENI. CDR3 length equals 14 residues. V lost 3 bases and J lost 2, with 10 bases in between. The CDR3 DNA follows: TGTGCCAGCTCACCTAACGGCGCTCAAGAGACCCAGTACTTC. Protein sequence: CASSPNGAQETQYF.

This clonotype was detected a few times. V and J are TRBV4-3 and TRBJ1-4, with a tentative D call TRBD1 (6 bases). Germline V CDR1 and CDR2: LGHNA, YSLEER. Trimming left V 0 bases short and J 3 bases short, with 11 bases between. CDR3 length: 16 amino acids. The CDR3 reads CASSQDRGAANEKLFF. CDR3 nucleotide sequence: TGCGCCAGCAGCCAAGATCGGGGGGCGGCTAATGAAAAACTGTTTTTT.

This chain links TRBV7-9 with TRBJ1-5; TRBD1 matches at 9 bases. Trimming cost V 3 bases and J 4 bases; bases outside gene matches: 4. In germline, CDR1 is SEHNR, CDR2 FQNEAQ (reference sequence). This CDR3 is 15 amino acids long. CDR3 region: CASSFSGTGNQPQHF. In nucleotides, the CDR3 is TGTGCCAGCAGCTTCTCCGGGACAGGGAATCAGCCCCAGCATTTT. Based on the CDR3 plus reference TRBV7-9 and TRBJ1-5, the full variable domain is DTGVSQNPRHKITKRGQNVTFRCDPISEHNRLYWYRQTLGQGPEFLTYFQNEAQLEKSRLLSDRFSAERPKGSFSTLEIQRTEQGDSAMYLCASSFSGTGNQPQHFGDGTRLSIL.

This clonotype has at least ten counts. The chain recombines TRBV7-8 with TRBJ2-5; TRBD2 is a possible D gene (5 bases). Trimming cost V 3 bases and J 0 bases, with 8 bases left between them. Germline lookup yields CDR1 SGHVS and CDR2 FQNEAQ. The CDR3 totals 14 residues. The CDR3 sequence: CASSFVRDQETQYF. CDR3 nucleotide sequence: TGTGCCAGCAGCTTTGTGAGGGACCAAGAGACCCAGTACTTC.

This clonotype was recorded at least ten times. This chain joins TRBV6-1 and TRBJ1-2; D is perhaps TRBD1 (5 bases). The CDR3 is 15 amino acids. V dropped 0 bases and J dropped 5 bases, with 13 bases sitting between them. Germline V gene lookup returns CDR1 MNHNS and CDR2 SASEGT. The CDR3 loop is CASSEAGTGGYGYTF. In DNA, the CDR3 is TGTGCCAGCAGTGAAGCGGGGACGGGGGGGTATGGCTACACCTTC.

The sample holds many counts of this clonotype. This chain uses TRBV6-5 with TRBJ2-7, with D perhaps being TRBD1 or TRBD2 (6 bases each). V gave up 0 bases and J gave up 0 bases, with 12 bases separating them. This CDR3 is built from 16 residues. Germline CDR1 and CDR2: MNHEY and SVGAGI. The CDR3 loop is CASSYSAGHISYEQYF. Here the CDR3 DNA reads TGTGCCAGCAGTTACTCGGCGGGACATATCTCCTACGAGCAGTACTTC.

There are a few counts of this clonotype. The chain carries TRBV20-1 and TRBJ2-7; 7 bases match TRBD2. CDR1 is DFQATT, CDR2 SNEGSKA, per germline (reference sequence). This CDR3 has 16 amino acids. V lost 5 bases and J lost 1; bases outside the gene matches: 14. This chain's CDR3 is CSAGGGEGEFSYEQYF. In nucleotides, the CDR3 is TGCAGTGCTGGGGGGGGAGAGGGAGAGTTTTCCTACGAGCAGTACTTC.

With respect to this clonotype: A read error may be the cause here, since a much bigger clone is one base away. The conserved phenylalanine or tryptophan normally closing the CDR3 is absent here, so this likely arose from a read error. The J gene is TRBJ2-5, the V gene TRBV20-1; 8 nucleotides match TRBD1. J was trimmed by 4 bases and V by 6 bases; bases with no gene match: 4. The CDR3 is 12 amino acids. The germline V gene encodes CDR1 DFQATT and CDR2 SNEGSKA (reference sequence). CDR3 sequence: CSARQGRETQYS. CDR3 coding DNA: TGCAGTGCGAGACAGGGGCGAGAGACCCAGTACTCC.

The chain combines TRBV6-2 or TRBV6-3 with TRBJ1-4, with D hard to call. The CDR3 contains 15 residues. The V gene's germline CDR1 is MNHEY and CDR2 SVGEGT. V shed 7 bases and J shed 0 bases, with 12 bases lying between them. The CDR3 DNA follows: TGTGCCAGCACTTATAACAGAGCAACTAATGAAAAACTGTTTTTT. This codes for CASTYNRATNEKLFF.

V gene TRBV30 combines with J gene TRBJ1-3; D might be TRBD1 (5 bases). In germline, CDR1 is GTSNPN, CDR2 SVGIG (reference sequence). The V end was cut by 2 bases, the J end by 4 bases, with 9 bases between. The CDR3 spans 13 residues. The CDR3 coding sequence is TGTGCCTGGAGTTCAGGGTACGGAAACACCATATATTTT. This encodes CAWSSGYGNTIYF.

This clonotype was picked up many times. This chain links TRBV27 with TRBJ2-1, with TRBD2 identical over 10 bases. V lost 2 bases to trimming and J lost 6 bases; unmatched junction nucleotides: 7. Looked up from germline, CDR1 is MNHEY and CDR2 is SMNVEV (reference sequence). The CDR3 length is 16 residues. The chain's CDR3 is CASSLTGLAPFNEQFF. The CDR3, as DNA: TGTGCCAGCAGTTTAACGGGACTAGCGCCGTTCAATGAGCAGTTCTTC.

The chain employs TRBV29-1 and TRBJ1-1, with D possibly being TRBD1 (5 bases). The CDR3 is made up of 15 amino acids. V was pared by 4 bases and J by 2 bases, with 17 bases between. CDR1 is SQVTM and CDR2 is ANQGSEA in the germline V gene. The CDR3: CSVATTGTVNTEAFF. The CDR3 DNA reads as TGCAGCGTTGCAACTACCGGGACCGTTAACACTGAAGCTTTCTTT.

This clonotype was seen ten or more times. The chain joins TRBV2 to TRBJ2-7; D is undetermined. There are 14 residues in the CDR3. Germline V gene sequence: CDR1 SNHLY, CDR2 FYNNEI. V was shortened by 3 bases and J by 2 bases, with 11 bases between the two germline ends. The CDR3 loop is CASSDGSNPYEQYF. In nucleotides, the CDR3 is TGTGCCAGCAGTGACGGGTCAAACCCCTACGAGCAGTACTTC.

This clonotype was picked up many times. The chain employs TRBV3-1 and TRBJ2-5; tentatively, D is TRBD1 (7 bases). The CDR3 has 16 amino acids. Trimming removed 2 bases at V and 5 bases at J, with 18 bases between. Germline assignment: CDR1 LGHDT and CDR2 YNNKEL (reference sequence). Written as DNA, the CDR3 is TGTGCCAGCAGCCAACCCCTGTTGGCAGGGGGGGAGACCCAGTACTTC. Its protein is CASSQPLLAGGETQYF.

This clonotype came up a few times. The rearrangement joins TRBV29-1 to TRBJ2-1, with D uncertain. This CDR3 spans 15 amino acids. The V gene lost 5 bases and the J gene lost 4 bases, with 18 bases spanning the gap. Per the germline V gene, CDR1 is SQVTM and CDR2 is ANQGSEA. CDR3: CSVTRPEPQYNEQFF. As DNA, the CDR3 is TGCAGCGTTACCCGCCCGGAGCCCCAATACAATGAGCAGTTCTTC.

This clonotype has a count of ten or more. The chain links TRBV20-1 to TRBJ1-4; D call uncertain. CDR3 length: 13 residues. Germline assignment: CDR1 DFQATT and CDR2 SNEGSKA (reference sequence). Trimming shortened V by 0 bases and J by 10 bases, and 12 bases separated the two germline ends. CDR3: CSARDPLGVKLFF. In DNA, the CDR3 is TGCAGTGCTAGAGATCCACTTGGGGTAAAACTGTTTTTT.